This T cell receptor beta chain appears in the sequencing data of a study of beta chain features in type 1 diabetes. Every bit of the isolated RNA underwent reverse transcription, so sequencing read expressed TCRB transcripts. Method: immunoSEQ multiplex PCR; TCRdb's copy keeps in-frame clones and lacks some. The profile shows some 410,000 clones, about an eighth of them singletons. Blood was drawn once from each donor into heparinised tubes. The draws averaged around 0.12 L. Sorting based on CD45RO/CCR7/CD25/CD127/CD95/CD27 separated CD4+ naive, central memory, regulatory and stem cell-like memory cells. A few counts support this clone. There are 13 residues in the CDR3. Germline-derived CDR1 and CDR2 are LNHNV and YYDKDF (reference sequence). Trimming took 4 bases from V and 2 from J, leaving 6 bases between them.

Sequencing was done on a sample of naive CD4+ T cells from blood. The TCR originated in a young woman in good health. This rearrangement joins TRBV15 to TRBJ2-1; no definite D call. CDR3 DNA sequence: TGTGCCACCAGCATAAGGGCCTACAATGAGCAGTTCTTC. It specifies CATSIRAYNEQFF.